This T cell receptor beta chain was captured in a study of blood T cell repertoires in COVID-19. Across the whole study: The cDNA or gDNA used as material had been derived from T cells, B-cell-depleted T cells, or PBMCs.

In the original workflow: Amplification from reference gene primers served as the basis for estimated nucleated cell counts. The table came from immunoSEQ multiplex PCR; TCRdb's copy has only in-frame clones and leaves some out. V, J and clone size reflect that table, while D and trimming were determined from the DNA. The data show just over 300,000 clones, with roughly 87% seen just once and approximately 2% held by the top ten. This CDR3 comprises 13 residues. CDR1 and CDR2 from the germline V gene are MNHEY and SMNVEV (reference sequence). Trimming pared 4 bases from V and 5 bases from J, leaving 11 bases between.

This chain uses TRBV27 with TRBJ1-2; D remains unclear. Sequencing used peripheral blood. This clonotype originated in a man between 18 and 35 years old with active or convalescent COVID-19. The CDR3 DNA sequence: TGTGCCAGCAGTTCCCGGGAATATTATGGCTACACCTTC. Amino acids: CASSSREYYGYTF.